This T cell receptor beta chain is drawn from a study of blood T cells in healthy people across ages. General study findings and limits: PBMCs were not sorted, which prevented a conclusive comparison of naive versus antigen-experienced cells.

Looked up from germline, CDR1 is DFQATT and CDR2 is SNEGSKA (reference sequence). CDR3 size: 13 residues. On this clonotype: Its matching antigen is unknown.

A sample-barcoded 5' primer and a J-beta primer mix were used in a second PCR of about 6 to 12 cycles. TCRdb re-analysed the 5' RACE reads in MiXCR, keeping a single row per CDR3 protein. The table shows about 1,000,000 distinct CDR3 sequences, with more than 35% occurring only once. Sequenced material: blood. The source of this sequence is a woman in her sixties or seventies in good health. The chain links TRBV20-1 to TRBJ2-7; no definite D call. The J call may be wrong; the DNA end is better matched by TRBJ2-5. CDR3: CSARGSTVETQYF. The CDR3 coding sequence is TGCAGTGCTAGAGGTTCTACGGTGGAGACCCAGTACTTC.